This TCR beta chain is drawn from a study of shared clonotypes between healthy human individuals. Germline V lookup: CDR1 SGHNT, CDR2 YYREEE (reference sequence). This CDR3 contains 16 residues. V was shortened by 0 bases and J by 2 bases, with 12 bases between the two germline ends. This table comes from immunoSEQ multiplex PCR, and its TCRdb copy is limited to in-frame clones, with some not included. The table lists more than 550,000 clones, around 70% of them singletons. The sequence was collected from a woman aged 25 to 39 in good health. V and J are TRBV5-4 and TRBJ1-3; D not resolved. Material: memory CD4+ T cells sorted from blood. The subset here: CD45RA-negative fraction. CDR3 coding DNA: TGTGCCAGCAGCTTGGCCGTCGCCGACCCTGGAAACACCATATATTTT. Translation: CASSLAVADPGNTIYF.